Shown below are 5 T cell receptor beta chains from a single sample sequenced in a study of cytomegalovirus exposure and HLA in healthy donors. PCR used 60 Vbeta primers and 13 Jbeta primers. The table came from immunoSEQ multiplex PCR; TCRdb's copy has only in-frame clones and leaves some out. The data show about 170,000 clones, with around 76% seen just once and over 2% held by the top ten. The specimen was PBMCs. These receptors were obtained from a female donor in good health and CMV-seronegative.

CDR3 sequence (DNA): TGCGCCAGCAGCGAATCCGCGGGAATAACCTACGAGCAGTACTTC. It encodes CASSESAGITYEQYF. This rearrangement joins TRBV5-1 to TRBJ2-7; a weak D match, TRBD2 (6 bases). This CDR3 spans 15 amino acids. With 4 bases removed from V and 2 bases from J, the gap between germline ends came to 16 bases. Germline CDR1 reads SGHRS; CDR2 reads YFSETQ.

V is TRBV18 and J is TRBJ2-3; 10 bases align to TRBD1. With V trimmed by 2 bases and J by 9 bases, 5 bases remained unmatched. The length of the CDR3 is 14 residues. Germline V CDR1 and CDR2: KGHSH, LQKENI. CDR3 residues: CASSPGTGVETQYF. CDR3 bases: TGTGCCAGCTCACCAGGGACAGGGGTGGAAACGCAGTATTTT.

The chain recombines TRBV30 with TRBJ2-3, with D possibly TRBD2 on 7 matching bases. Germline V gene data show CDR1 as GTSNPN and CDR2 as SVGIG (reference sequence). V was trimmed by 8 bases and J by 8 bases, leaving 23 bases between them. This CDR3 comprises 14 residues. This chain's CDR3 is CAGGVAGAPVTQYF. Written as DNA, the CDR3 is TGTGCCGGAGGAGTTGCGGGGGCGCCAGTTACGCAGTATTTT. Variable domain in full (rest from reference TRBV30 and TRBJ2-3): SQTIHQWPATLVQPVGSPLSLECTVEGTSNPNLYWYRQAAGRGLQLLFYSVGIGQISSEVPQNLSASRPQDRQFILSSKKLLLSDSGFYLCAGGVAGAPVTQYFGPGTRLTVL.

This clone occurred a few times. This chain connects TRBV30 to TRBJ1-2, with 10 positions matching TRBD1. This CDR3 has 13 amino acids. Germline CDR1 is GTSNPN and CDR2 is SVGIG (reference sequence). V shed 4 bases, J shed 8 bases, and the junction held 7 bases outside the gene matches. The CDR3 loop reads CAWTTGTGEGYTF. Written as DNA, the CDR3 is TGTGCCTGGACCACCGGGACAGGGGAGGGCTACACCTTC.

This clone was seen just once. J is TRBJ2-5 and V is TRBV29-1; 10 positions match TRBD1. Trimming removed 3 bases from V and 11 bases from J; junction bases left unmatched: 9. The germline CDR1 and CDR2 sequences are SQVTM and ANQGSEA. This CDR3 is 13 amino acids long. The CDR3 coding sequence is TGCAGCGTTGAGATGGACAGGGGGAATGAGCAGTACTTC. Its translation is CSVEMDRGNEQYF.